This T cell receptor beta chain appears in the sequencing data of a study of T-cell memory formation after mild COVID-19. Findings of the study overall: The finding that pre-infection memory included some responding clones suggested that cross-reactive memory joined.

From the 5' RACE reads, TCRdb called clonotypes with MiXCR, one entry per CDR3 protein. The repertoire holds 250,000 to 300,000 distinct CDR3 sequences, roughly 17% seen once, with 22% in the top ten. As to this clonotype: Its target is unknown.

The CDR3 is 12 amino acids. V was pared by 3 bases and J by 7 bases, with 1 base of the junction left unmatched. V and J are TRBV12-3 or TRBV12-4 and TRBJ2-3; 7 nucleotides line up with TRBD1. This receptor was taken from a man younger than 35 who had mild COVID-19 (a few samples of this study predate the infection). Cell type and time point are not known. The sample comprised PBMCs or a T cell subset sorted from them (not recorded which). The CDR3 sequence: CASSFRGNTQYF. The CDR3 DNA reads TGTGCCAGCAGTTTCAGGGGGAATACGCAGTATTTT.